Included here is one TCR beta chain sequence, with context. The antigen remains undetermined. These data originate in a study of cytomegalovirus exposure and HLA in healthy donors. Points from the study as a whole: The authors listed over 150 TCR beta chains as cytomegalovirus-associated. The classifier reportedly diagnosed cytomegalovirus status with high specificity and sensitivity. Three CMV-associated chains were confirmed in vitro to be specific for CMV antigens. Subsequent analysis found a tendency for first-cohort TCR clusters to co-occur within the roughly 130 validation repertoires.

Sequencing was performed with immunoSEQ multiplex PCR; in TCRdb, only in-frame clones are kept and a portion is missing. The sample gives hundreds of thousands of clones, roughly 87% of which show up once; 9.5% to 15% is in the top ten. Sequenced sample: PBMCs. The receptor was isolated from a man aged 18 to 29 in good health and CMV-seropositive.

The CDR3 reads CATSSPSQPQHF. The CDR3 region has the DNA TGTGCCACCAGCTCACCGTCTCAGCCCCAGCATTTT. The chain carries TRBV15 and TRBJ1-5; no firm D call. From germline, CDR1 is LNHNV and CDR2 YYDKDF (reference sequence). Deletions cut 5 bases from V and 6 bases from J, with 8 bases between. This CDR3 comprises 12 residues.